This T cell receptor beta chain originates from a study of T cells in Graves' hyperthyroidism and ophthalmopathy. Notes on the study in general: The model anticipated ophthalmopathy a median approximately 6.5 months pre-onset. Peripheral blood also featured most of the thyroid clonotypes expanded above 0.001.

On this clonotype itself: Its antigen is undetermined. A read error may produce the germline difference seen at one junction end.

The CDR3 has 14 amino acids. The V gene's germline CDR1 is SEHNR and CDR2 FQNEAQ (reference sequence). When ophthalmopathy did not progress within 18 months, Graves' hyperthyroidism was considered stable. Newly diagnosed hyperthyroidism patients aged 18 to 65 years had disease lasting under 2 months. RNA transcripts were the template for amplifying TCR beta CDR3 regions. Primed by the HTBI set, a first-round RT-PCR was run on the TCR CDR3. TCRdb fed the multiplex PCR reads into MiXCR, producing one record per CDR3 protein. The sample includes roughly 570,000 distinct CDR3 sequences, under 60% of them seen just once.

This TCR was recovered from a woman between 18 and 29 years old with Graves' hyperthyroidism. Material for sequencing was peripheral blood or thyroid tissue (not recorded which). The V and J genes are TRBV7-9 and TRBJ2-7, with 7 bases aligning to TRBD1. This CDR3 is CASSLDREDHGQYF. Here the CDR3 DNA reads TGTGCCAGCAGTTTAGACAGGGAAGACCACGGGCAGTACTTC.